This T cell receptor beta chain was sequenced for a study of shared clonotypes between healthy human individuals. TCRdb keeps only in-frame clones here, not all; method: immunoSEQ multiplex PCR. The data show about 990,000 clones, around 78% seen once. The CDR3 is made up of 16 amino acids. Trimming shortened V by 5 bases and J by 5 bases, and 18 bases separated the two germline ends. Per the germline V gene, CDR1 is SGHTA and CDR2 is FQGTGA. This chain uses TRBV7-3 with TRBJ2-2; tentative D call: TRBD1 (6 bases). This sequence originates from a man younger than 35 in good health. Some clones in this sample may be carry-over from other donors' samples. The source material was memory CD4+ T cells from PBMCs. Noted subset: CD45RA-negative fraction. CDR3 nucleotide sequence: TGTGCCAGCAGCGAAGTAGGGGGAGCCTCTACCGGGGAGCTGTTTTTT. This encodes CASSEVGGASTGELFF.